The 26 T cell receptor beta chains reported below all come from one sample, sequenced in a study of shared clonotypes between healthy human individuals. Assay: immunoSEQ multiplex PCR; the TCRdb copy retains only in-frame clones and omits some. The data contain over a million clones, around 95% of them singletons. The sequenced material came from naive CD4+ T cells sorted from blood. Sample subset: CD45RA+ positively selected. The origin of the receptors is a man aged 25 to 40 in good health.

The chain couples TRBV15 to TRBJ2-7, with a possible D match to TRBD1 (6 bases). Germline V gene data show CDR1 as LNHNV and CDR2 as YYDKDF (reference sequence). CDR3 length: 14 amino acids. The V end lost 0 bases, the J end lost 3 bases, and 9 bases lay between the germline ends. DNA of the CDR3: TGTGCCACCAGCAGAGATTTGGGACACTACGAGCAGTACTTC. Protein: CATSRDLGHYEQYF.

The chain links TRBV15 to TRBJ1-5, with TRBD1 matching 8 bases. This CDR3 has 18 residues. Germline assignment: CDR1 LNHNV and CDR2 YYDKDF (reference sequence). V was clipped by 2 bases and J by 2 bases; unmatched bases: 11. The CDR3 coding sequence is TGTGCCACCAGCAGAACCATGACAGGGGTACGCGGCAATCAGCCCCAGCATTTT. Translated, it gives CATSRTMTGVRGNQPQHF.

The V call is TRBV5-4, the J call TRBJ2-1; D possibly corresponds to TRBD2 (5 bases). Germline lookup yields CDR1 SGHNT and CDR2 YYREEE (reference sequence). The CDR3 totals 16 residues. The ends were cut back, 5 bases at V and 0 bases at J, with 15 bases in the middle. Here the CDR3 reads CASRGASGSSYNEQFF. The CDR3 bases are TGTGCCAGCAGAGGTGCGTCGGGGAGCTCCTACAATGAGCAGTTCTTC.

The CDR3 DNA sequence: TGTGCCAGCAGTTTACAGCGGCCGATGAACACCGGGGAGCTGTTTTTT. Its protein product is CASSLQRPMNTGELFF. The J gene is TRBJ2-2, the V gene TRBV28; perhaps TRBD2 as D (5 bases). The CDR3 has 16 residues. The germline gives CDR1 MDHEN, CDR2 SYDVKM. Trimming removed 2 bases from V and 1 base from J, with 11 bases in between.

The CDR3 DNA reads TGTGCCAGCAGCTTAGAACTAGCGGGAGGCTTAGCCGAGCAGTACTTC. This gives the protein CASSLELAGGLAEQYF. The chain has TRBV11-2 and TRBJ2-7; 12 bases map to TRBD2. The CDR3 totals 16 residues. The germline V gene encodes CDR1 SGHAT and CDR2 FQNNGV. V was clipped by 0 bases and J by 6 bases; unmatched bases: 6. The variable domain in full, completed from reference TRBV11-2 and TRBJ2-7, reads EAGVAQSPRYKIIEKRQSVAFWCNPISGHATLYWYQQILGQGPKLLIQFQNNGVVDDSQLPKDRFSAERLKGVDSTLKIQPAKLEDSAVYLCASSLELAGGLAEQYFGPGTRLTVT.

This sequence joins TRBV5-1 and TRBJ2-1; 14 bases map to TRBD2. The CDR3 covers 17 residues. CDR1 is SGHRS, CDR2 YFSETQ, per germline. V lost 4 bases and J lost 9; bases outside the gene matches: 12. In DNA form, the CDR3 reads TGCGCCAGCAGCGGAGGGACTAGCGGGAGAATTGATGGTGAGCAGTTCTTC. The encoded protein is CASSGGTSGRIDGEQFF.

This clone showed up just a few times. V usage is TRBV27 and J usage is TRBJ1-5; 7 nucleotides align to TRBD1. CDR3 length: 14 amino acids. Per germline, CDR1 MNHEY and CDR2 SMNVEV (reference sequence). Trimming took 3 bases from V and 2 from J; bases not matched to a gene: 1. The CDR3 region has the DNA TGTGCCAGCAGTTTCGGACAGGGCAATCAGCCCCAGCATTTT. Its translation: CASSFGQGNQPQHF.

This clone was detected once. The J gene is TRBJ1-5, the V gene TRBV28; the D gene is possibly TRBD1 (5 bases). V lost 6 bases to trimming and J lost 4 bases, with 16 bases between them. Germline V gene sequence: CDR1 MDHEN, CDR2 SYDVKM. There are 15 residues in the CDR3. The CDR3 sequence is CASSAPGGSNQPQHF. The DNA for the CDR3 is TGTGCCAGCAGCGCCCCCGGGGGGAGTAATCAGCCCCAGCATTTT.

Points on this clone: At the DNA level, this CDR3 is encoded by other sequences in the same sample as well. This chain joins TRBV19 and TRBJ2-7; 9 positions agree with TRBD1. The germline V gene encodes CDR1 LNHDA and CDR2 SQIVND (reference sequence). V gave up 1 base and J gave up 2 bases; unmatched junction bases: 0. This CDR3 comprises 14 residues. The CDR3 here is CASSIGTGAYEQYF. In nucleotides, the CDR3 is TGTGCCAGTAGTATAGGGACAGGGGCCTACGAGCAGTACTTC.

The chain joins TRBV7-9 to TRBJ1-2; no clear D gene. Germline V gene sequence: CDR1 SEHNR, CDR2 FQNEAQ (reference sequence). V was shortened by 5 bases and J by 8 bases, with 9 bases between the two germline ends. The CDR3 runs to 11 residues. Here the CDR3 DNA reads TGTGCCAGCAGCGCAGGCCAGGGCTACACCTTC. Protein sequence: CASSAGQGYTF.

V gene TRBV9 combines with J gene TRBJ2-1, with D possibly matching TRBD1 (7 bases). Trimming pared 1 base from V and 7 bases from J, leaving 24 bases between. The germline gives CDR1 SGDLS, CDR2 YYNGEE. This CDR3 has 18 residues. The chain's CDR3 is CASSVNPPGGGFGNEQFF. CDR3 DNA sequence: TGTGCCAGCAGCGTAAATCCCCCAGGGGGAGGTTTCGGAAATGAGCAGTTCTTC.

Comment on this clone: The sample carries other DNA sequences with the same CDR3. The chain combines TRBV28 with TRBJ1-5, with D maybe TRBD1 (5 bases). Germline assignment: CDR1 MDHEN and CDR2 SYDVKM. V lost 5 bases and J lost 4, with 6 bases in between. The CDR3 length is 12 residues. The CDR3 sequence is CASSQGNQPQHF. As DNA, the CDR3 is TGTGCCAGCAGTCAGGGTAATCAGCCCCAGCATTTT. Full variable domain (remainder filled in from reference TRBV28 and TRBJ1-5): DVKVTQSSRYLVKRTGEKVFLECVQDMDHENMFWYRQDPGLGLRLIYFSYDVKMKEKGDIPEGYSVSREKKERFSLILESASTNQTSMYLCASSQGNQPQHFGDGTRLSIL.

The V gene is TRBV9, the J gene TRBJ1-1; TRBD1 might be the D (5 bases). CDR1 SGDLS and CDR2 YYNGEE come from the germline V gene. V lost 0 bases and J 4 bases, leaving 10 bases between the germline ends. CDR3 size: 14 residues. The CDR3 reads CASSVAGILTEAFF. In nucleotides, the CDR3 is TGTGCCAGCAGCGTAGCAGGGATTCTCACTGAAGCTTTCTTT. Supplemented by reference TRBV9 and TRBJ1-1, the full variable domain reads DSGVTQTPKHLITATGQRVTLRCSPRSGDLSVYWYQQSLDQGLQFLIQYYNGEERAKGNILERFSAQQFPDLHSELNLSSLELGDSALYFCASSVAGILTEAFFGQGTRLTVV.

The sample holds one count of this clone. V and J are TRBV18 and TRBJ2-7; 16 bases align to TRBD2. The germline V gene has CDR1 KGHSH and CDR2 LQKENI. The CDR3 contains 19 residues. The V segment lost 6 bases and the J segment 3 bases; nucleotides outside the gene matches: 14. CDR3 DNA sequence: TGTGCCAGCTCGAAACGAACCGGGACTAGCGGGAGGGCCAGCTACGAGCAGTACTTC. It yields the protein CASSKRTGTSGRASYEQYF.

The chain links TRBV5-1 to TRBJ1-4; D unclear. Germline loops: CDR1 SGHRS, CDR2 YFSETQ. V dropped 4 bases and J dropped 5 bases, with 15 bases sitting between them. The CDR3 is made up of 15 amino acids. The chain's CDR3 is CASSTDSGQNEKLFF. CDR3 DNA: TGCGCCAGCAGCACCGACTCGGGTCAGAATGAAAAACTGTTTTTT.

Details on this clone: Other DNA variants within this sample encode the same CDR3. The chain employs TRBV5-1 and TRBJ2-1; 12 bases are a match to TRBD2. CDR1 is SGHRS, CDR2 YFSETQ, per germline. V shed 0 bases, J shed 6 bases, and the junction held 1 base outside the gene matches. There are 15 residues in the CDR3. For the CDR3, the DNA is TGCGCCAGCAGCTTGGGACTAGCGGGAGCCAATGAGCAGTTCTTC. Translated: CASSLGLAGANEQFF.

V gene TRBV15 combines with J gene TRBJ1-1; 9 bases fit TRBD1. Germline values: CDR1 LNHNV, CDR2 YYDKDF (reference sequence). This CDR3 comprises 16 residues. Trimming cost V 2 bases and J 6 bases; bases outside gene matches: 10. The CDR3 region is CATSRTPGQGLAEAFF. The CDR3 nucleotides read TGTGCCACCAGCAGAACACCGGGACAGGGTCTTGCTGAAGCTTTCTTT.

The chain has TRBV11-2 and TRBJ2-3; TRBD1 matches at 11 bases. The CDR3 is 14 amino acids. Germline V gives CDR1 SGHAT, CDR2 FQNNGV. The CDR3 DNA is TGTGCTATACGGACAGGGGGCGCAGCAGATACGCAGTATTTT. Its protein product is CAIRTGGAADTQYF.

The chain couples TRBV10-1 to TRBJ2-3, with no clear D. Germline V gene sequence: CDR1 WNHNN, CDR2 SYGVQD (reference sequence). The length of the CDR3 is 14 residues. Trimming removed 2 bases at V and 6 bases at J, with 12 bases between. The CDR3 DNA follows: TGCGCCAGCAGTGAGCCGAGTAGAGTGGATACGCAGTATTTT. It specifies CASSEPSRVDTQYF.

J is TRBJ1-1 and V is TRBV7-2; 7 nucleotides line up with TRBD1. In germline, CDR1 is SGHTA, CDR2 FQGNSA. V was pared by 5 bases and J by 8 bases, with 8 bases of the junction left unmatched. This CDR3 comprises 13 residues. CDR3 in amino acids: CASSNRQGGEAFF. CDR3 sequence (DNA): TGTGCCAGCAGCAACAGACAGGGTGGGGAAGCTTTCTTT. The complete variable domain, with remaining parts taken from reference TRBV7-2 and TRBJ1-1, reads GAGVSQSPSNKVTEKGKDVELRCDPISGHTALYWYRQSLGQGLEFLIYFQGNSAPDKSGLPSDRFSAERTGGSVSTLTIQRTQQEDSAVYLCASSNRQGGEAFFGQGTRLTVV.

The rearrangement joins TRBV5-1 to TRBJ2-6; D unclear. Trimming took off 4 bases at V and 0 bases at J, with 14 bases between the two ends. The germline V gene has CDR1 SGHRS and CDR2 YFSETQ. This CDR3 contains 17 residues. The CDR3, as DNA: TGCGCCAGCAGCATACCGACACTCGGCTCTGGGGCCAACGTCCTGACTTTC. Its translation: CASSIPTLGSGANVLTF.

The CDR3 nucleotides read TGTGCCAGCAGTCGGGCCAGGAGCAATCAGCCCCAGCATTTT. It yields the protein CASSRARSNQPQHF. This chain connects TRBV6-1 to TRBJ1-5; D is undetermined. The germline V gene encodes CDR1 MNHNS and CDR2 SASEGT. The CDR3 contains 14 residues. The V and J ends lost 5 bases and 1 base respectively, with 9 bases between them.

The J gene is TRBJ2-3, the V gene TRBV6-1; TRBD2 might be the D (5 bases). Between the trimmed V and J ends, which lost 7 bases and 2 bases, there was a span of 16 bases. The length of the CDR3 is 15 residues. Per the germline V gene, CDR1 is MNHNS and CDR2 is SASEGT. As DNA, the CDR3 is TGTGCCAGCAAGCGGCGGCAGCAAAACACAGATACGCAGTATTTT. This gives the protein CASKRRQQNTDTQYF.

CDR3 sequence: CASSRTGAYQETQYF. In DNA, the CDR3 is TGCGCCAGCAGCCGGACAGGGGCCTACCAAGAGACCCAGTACTTC. J is TRBJ2-5 and V is TRBV5-1, with TRBD1 matching 9 bases. Losses at the gene ends were 4 bases for V and 0 bases for J; bases not matched to a gene: 4. Germline assignment: CDR1 SGHRS and CDR2 YFSETQ. The CDR3 length is 15 residues.

The V and J genes are TRBV19 and TRBJ2-7; 7 bases are shared with TRBD2. With V trimmed by 4 bases and J by 4 bases, 7 bases remained unmatched. The CDR3 loop spans 14 amino acids. Germline V gives CDR1 LNHDA, CDR2 SQIVND (reference sequence). CDR3 protein: CASSTFLAAYEQYF. The DNA for the CDR3 is TGTGCCAGTAGTACTTTTCTAGCGGCTTACGAGCAGTACTTC.

This chain links TRBV7-9 with TRBJ2-3; 9 nucleotides match TRBD2. The V gene end was trimmed by 3 bases and the J gene end by 5 bases; junction bases not matched to a gene: 9. Germline CDR1 is SEHNR and CDR2 is FQNEAQ (reference sequence). The CDR3 runs 16 residues. The CDR3 sequence is CASSFWTSVAGDTQYF. For the CDR3, the DNA is TGTGCCAGCAGCTTTTGGACTAGCGTGGCGGGAGATACGCAGTATTTT.